This T cell receptor (beta chain) stems from a study of blood T cell repertoires in COVID-19. Study-level information: Specimens from acute and convalescent COVID-19 originated in the United States, Italy and Spain.

The repertoire was sequenced with immunoSEQ multiplex PCR; TCRdb's copy has only in-frame clones and lacks some. Here the sample spans hundreds of thousands of clones, about 88% being singletons. The CDR3 runs 13 residues. Germline CDR1 SGHRS, CDR2 YFSETQ. Trimming left V 6 bases short and J 2 bases short, with 11 bases between. What was sequenced was peripheral blood. This TCR was sampled from a woman aged 55-75 years with acute or convalescent COVID-19. The chain has TRBV5-1 and TRBJ2-5; a possible D gene is TRBD1 (6 bases). The CDR3: CASTRGFQETQYF. The CDR3 region has the DNA TGCGCCAGCACGAGGGGGTTTCAAGAGACCCAGTACTTC.